Listed below are T cell receptor beta chains from one sample, sequenced in a study of long-term antiretroviral therapy in people with HIV. Assay: immunoSEQ multiplex PCR; the TCRdb copy retains only in-frame clones and omits some. The sample holds 22,000 or so clones, about 78% seen once. Sequencing used unsorted PBMCs, obtained 2.9 years after starting antiretroviral therapy. Receptor source: a woman between 25 and 40 years old with HIV. CDR3s include the opening cysteine and the closing phenylalanine or tryptophan. Fields, in order: V gene, clone size, J gene, D gene, CDR3 protein, CDR3 DNA. D genes are given only for firm matches. Size is stated for part of the rows, as once, few or many counts, or as a class when the clone is expanded.

>TRBV19|-|TRBJ1-5|-
CASSMYEGGFNQPQHF
TGTGCCAGTAGTATGTATGAGGGCGGATTTAATCAGCCCCAGCATTTT
>TRBV5-6|-|TRBJ2-5|-
CASSFGKTETQYF
TGTGCCAGCAGCTTCGGTAAGACAGAGACCCAGTACTTC
>TRBV6-1|-|TRBJ2-3|-
CASRAGGTDTQYF
TGTGCCAGCCGCGCAGGGGGCACAGATACGCAGTATTTT
>TRBV18|-|TRBJ1-5|TRBD1
CASSPGQGNVQPQHF
TGTGCCAGCTCACCGGGACAGGGGAACGTACAGCCCCAGCATTTT
>TRBV30|-|TRBJ2-7|-
CALAEVDEQYF
TGTGCCTTAGCGGAGGTCGACGAGCAGTACTTC
>TRBV2|-|TRBJ1-2|-
CASSVDPNYGYTF
TGTGCCAGCAGTGTAGACCCGAACTATGGCTACACCTTC
>TRBV19|-|TRBJ1-2|-
CASSIEGRGYGYTF
TGTGCCAGTAGTATCGAAGGGCGGGGGTATGGCTACACCTTC
>TRBV4-2|-|TRBJ1-4|-
CATQKNEKLFF
TGTGCCACCCAAAAGAATGAAAAACTGTTTTTT
>TRBV11-2|-|TRBJ2-5|-
CASSPGGSQYF
TGTGCCAGCAGCCCCGGGGGTTCCCAGTACTTC
>TRBV5-1|-|TRBJ2-3|-
CASSLKGGRMDTQYF
TGCGCCAGCAGCTTGAAAGGGGGGAGAATGGATACGCAGTATTTT
>TRBV6-5|few|TRBJ1-2|TRBD1
CASSSRDRDGYTF
TGTGCCAGCAGTAGCCGGGACAGGGATGGCTACACCTTC
>TRBV10-2|-|TRBJ2-7|-
CASFSNYEQYF
TGCGCCAGCTTTAGTAACTACGAGCAGTACTTC
>TRBV5-5|-|TRBJ1-1|-
CASSSGPIRNTEAFF
TGTGCCAGCAGTTCGGGACCCATCCGAAACACTGAAGCTTTCTTT
>TRBV30|-|TRBJ1-5|-
CAWSPAYSNQPQHF
TGTGCCTGGAGTCCGGCGTATAGCAATCAGCCCCAGCATTTT
>TRBV11-2|-|TRBJ1-1|-
CASSLGVQTGEAFF
TGTGCCAGCAGCTTAGGGGTTCAGACGGGTGAAGCTTTCTTT
>TRBV29-1|-|TRBJ2-5|TRBD1
CSATGTEETQYF
TGCAGCGCTACCGGGACAGAAGAGACCCAGTACTTC
>TRBV19|few|TRBJ2-2|-
CASSRPSTGELFF
TGTGCCAGTAGTCGTCCTAGCACCGGGGAGCTGTTTTTT
>TRBV12-5|-|TRBJ2-1|-
CASAGEGAQSYNEQFF
TGTGCTAGTGCCGGAGAAGGGGCTCAGTCTTACAATGAGCAGTTCTTC
>TRBV11-2|-|TRBJ2-2|-
CASSPLSRSQVTGELFF
TGTGCCAGCAGCCCCCTCAGTAGGTCTCAGGTCACCGGGGAGCTGTTTTTT
>TRBV27|medium-sized|TRBJ2-7|-
CASSLGSAASSEQYF
TGTGCCAGCAGTCTGGGGTCGGCAGCCTCGAGCGAGCAGTACTTC
>TRBV7-7|-|TRBJ2-2|-
CASTQGVDGTGELFF
TGTGCCAGCACCCAGGGAGTTGACGGCACCGGGGAGCTGTTTTTT
>TRBV11-1|once|TRBJ1-2|-
CASSDYSNYGYTF
TGTGCCAGCAGCGATTACAGTAACTATGGCTACACCTTC
>TRBV9|-|TRBJ1-1|-
CASSVDGGGGTEAFF
TGTGCCAGCAGCGTAGATGGGGGCGGGGGCACTGAAGCTTTCTTT
>TRBV9|-|TRBJ2-1|TRBD2
CASSVARGSGGDLDEQFF
TGTGCCAGCAGCGTAGCACGGGGTAGCGGGGGGGACTTAGATGAGCAGTTCTTC
>TRBV5-1|-|TRBJ2-3|TRBD2
CASSPGGGTDTQYF
TGCGCCAGCAGCCCCGGCGGGGGAACAGATACGCAGTATTTT